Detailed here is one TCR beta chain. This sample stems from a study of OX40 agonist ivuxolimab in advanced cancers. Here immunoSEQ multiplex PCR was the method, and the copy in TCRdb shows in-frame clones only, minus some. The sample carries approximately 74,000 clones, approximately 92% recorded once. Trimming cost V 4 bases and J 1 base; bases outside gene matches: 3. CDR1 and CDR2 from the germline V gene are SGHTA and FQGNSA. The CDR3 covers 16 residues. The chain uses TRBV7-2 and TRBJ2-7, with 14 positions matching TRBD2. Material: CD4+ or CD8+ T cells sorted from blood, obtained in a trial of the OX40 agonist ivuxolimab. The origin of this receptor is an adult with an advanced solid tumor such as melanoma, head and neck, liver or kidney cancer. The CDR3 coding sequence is TGTGCCAGCAGCTATGGACTAGCGGGGGGATCCTACGAGCAGTACTTC. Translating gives CASSYGLAGGSYEQYF.